This T cell receptor beta chain was retrieved from a study of T cells in Graves' hyperthyroidism and ophthalmopathy. On the study more broadly: Blood from the periphery was taken at initial diagnosis, before any treatment.

V shed 3 bases and J shed 0 bases, with 11 bases lying between them. Germline CDR1 reads SEHNR; CDR2 reads FQNEAQ (reference sequence). The CDR3 extends over 15 amino acids. Amplification yielded TCR beta CDR3 regions, with RNA transcripts as the source. An initial round of RT-PCR targeting the TCR CDR3 relied on the HTBI primer set. MiXCR, applied by TCRdb to the multiplex PCR reads, yields one record per CDR3 protein. Of about 700,000 distinct CDR3 sequences in the sample, 12% to 15% were seen once. Exclusions: uncontrolled infection, other autoimmune disease, pregnancy, lactation. This clonotype was counted many times.

The specimen was blood. The TCR comes from a woman between 18 and 30 years old with Graves' hyperthyroidism. V and J are TRBV7-9 and TRBJ1-2; a weak D match, TRBD1 (6 bases). The CDR3 DNA sequence: TGTGCCAGCAGCTTTGGCAGGGGCGCTAACTATGGCTACACCTTC. Protein product: CASSFGRGANYGYTF.